These 16 T cell receptor beta chains originate from one sample sequenced in a study of CXCR3-negative and CXCR3-positive naive CD8 T cells. Each TRB cDNA library was prepared by 5' RACE (with UMI labels). TCRdb re-called the 5' RACE reads and gives one entry per CDR3 protein, without DNA. Its clone listing holds approximately 45,000 distinct CDR3 sequences. The source material was memory CD8+ T cells from blood. These receptors came from a human donor in good health. Some clones in this sample may be carry-over from other donors' samples.

V usage is TRBV7-9 and J usage is TRBJ2-5; there is no DNA to check the TCRdb D call of TRBD2. Per germline, CDR1 SEHNR and CDR2 FQNEAQ (reference sequence). The CDR3 has 14 residues. Here the CDR3 reads CATRPSGRHETQYF.

The J gene is TRBJ2-7, the V gene TRBV20-1; absent DNA, TCRdb's TRBD1 call cannot be checked. CDR3 length: 15 amino acids. CDR1 and CDR2 (germline): DFQATT, SNEGSKA (reference sequence). The CDR3 spells CSARGQTVPSGEQYF.

V gene TRBV4-2 combines with J gene TRBJ2-7; as DNA is missing, the TRBD1 call by TCRdb cannot be tested. This CDR3 has 15 residues. Germline assignment: CDR1 LGHNA and CDR2 YNFKEQ. This CDR3 reads CASSQASGRAYEQYF.

The chain combines TRBV20-1 with TRBJ2-7. CDR1 and CDR2 (germline): DFQATT, SNEGSKA (reference sequence). This CDR3 region has 11 residues. The CDR3 reads CSAGTYYEQYF.

This chain's CDR3 is CASSPGGFYEQYF. The genes are TRBV3-1 and TRBJ2-7; the TCRdb call, TRBD2, lacks DNA for checking. The germline V gene has CDR1 LGHDT and CDR2 YNNKEL (reference sequence). CDR3 length equals 13 residues.

The chain employs TRBV5-4 and TRBJ2-7. Germline V gives CDR1 SGHNT, CDR2 YYREEE (reference sequence). The CDR3 has 15 residues. This CDR3 reads CASSLRNGEPYEQYF.

V and J are TRBV29-1 and TRBJ2-3; TCRdb names TRBD1, which stays unverified in the absence of DNA. The germline gives CDR1 SQVTM, CDR2 ANQGSEA. The CDR3 runs to 16 residues. CDR3 residues: CSVEDWLGPHTDTQYF.

The V gene is TRBV10-3, the J gene TRBJ1-5; TCRdb selects TRBD1, and the lack of DNA leaves this call unchecked. This CDR3 has 15 residues. Germline V gene lookup returns CDR1 ENHRY and CDR2 SYGVKD. The CDR3 spells CAISESSGSGQPQHF.

The rearrangement uses TRBV7-2 and TRBJ2-7; TCRdb's assignment of TRBD1 cannot be checked, as there is no DNA. CDR1 SGHTA and CDR2 FQGNSA come from the germline V gene. This CDR3 region has 14 residues. This CDR3 reads CASSLGRSGGEQYF.

The rearrangement uses TRBV15 and TRBJ2-2. Germline lookup yields CDR1 LNHNV and CDR2 YYDKDF (reference sequence). CDR3 length equals 11 residues. Here the CDR3 reads CATSSTGELFF.

The chain uses TRBV7-9 and TRBJ2-1. This CDR3 contains 13 residues. Germline V gene sequence: CDR1 SEHNR, CDR2 FQNEAQ (reference sequence). The CDR3: CASSSVNTGEQFF.

This chain connects TRBV12-3 or TRBV12-4 to TRBJ2-3; TCRdb picks TRBD2, but there is no DNA to check that call. CDR3 length: 16 residues. CDR3 loop: CASSFRGAIFTDTQYF.

This chain links TRBV7-9 with TRBJ2-7; absent DNA, TCRdb's TRBD1 call cannot be checked. This CDR3 contains 12 residues. Germline CDR1 SEHNR, CDR2 FQNEAQ (reference sequence). CDR3 loop: CASSFGPDEQYF.

The chain carries TRBV27 and TRBJ2-3; the D call of TRBD2 rests on TCRdb alone, since no DNA is present to check it. The CDR3 is made up of 16 amino acids. Germline V gene data show CDR1 as MNHEY and CDR2 as SMNVEV (reference sequence). CDR3 protein: CASKPLLTVGTDTQYF.

The chain uses TRBV29-1 and TRBJ2-2; there is no DNA to check the TCRdb D call of TRBD1. Germline V gene sequence: CDR1 SQVTM, CDR2 ANQGSEA. The CDR3 runs to 13 residues. The CDR3 sequence: CSVGQPNTGELFF.

V gene TRBV7-7 combines with J gene TRBJ2-7; TCRdb indicates TRBD1, and absent DNA this call remains unverified. This CDR3 has 15 residues. Germline assignment: CDR1 SSHAT and CDR2 FNYEAQ (reference sequence). This CDR3 reads CASSLVQGYSYEQYF.